These 25 T cell receptor beta chains came from one sample sequenced in a study of T-cell memory formation after mild COVID-19. TCRdb reprocessed the 5' RACE reads with MiXCR, giving one entry per CDR3 protein. In the table there are approximately 580,000 distinct CDR3 sequences, around 20% of which are singletons. Input material: PBMCs or a T cell subset sorted from them (not recorded which). The receptors shown here come from an adult woman who had mild COVID-19 (a few samples of this study predate the infection). Cell type and time point are not known.

The chain joins TRBV20-1 to TRBJ1-1; D gene uncertain. Looked up from germline, CDR1 is DFQATT and CDR2 is SNEGSKA (reference sequence). The V gene lost 5 bases and the J gene lost 0 bases, with 13 bases spanning the gap. This CDR3 is built from 14 residues. CDR3 sequence (DNA): TGCAGTGCTCCCAGACGTAACATGAACACTGAAGCTTTCTTT. Its protein product is CSAPRRNMNTEAFF.

A few counts support this clonotype. V is TRBV7-9 and J is TRBJ2-4; TRBD1 matches 8 bases. The CDR3 covers 16 residues. J lost 3 bases, V lost 2 bases, and 6 bases had no gene match. The germline gives CDR1 SEHNR, CDR2 FQNEAQ (reference sequence). CDR3 in DNA: TGTGCCAGCAGCTTACCTCTGGGGACAGGCAAAAACATTCAGTACTTC. Encoded protein: CASSLPLGTGKNIQYF.

This clonotype turned up a few times. V gene TRBV6-5 combines with J gene TRBJ1-2, with D perhaps matching TRBD1 (5 bases). Germline CDR1 and CDR2: MNHEY and SVGAGI. The CDR3 loop spans 14 amino acids. V gave up 6 bases and J gave up 6 bases, with 17 bases separating them. CDR3 amino acids: CASSPRGGGDGYTF. CDR3 nucleotides: TGTGCCAGCAGCCCCCGCGGGGGTGGAGATGGCTACACCTTC.

This clonotype was observed a handful of times. V usage is TRBV20-1 and J usage is TRBJ2-5; no reliable D call. This CDR3 is built from 14 residues. V was shortened by 0 bases and J by 5 bases, with 13 bases between the two germline ends. Germline CDR1 reads DFQATT; CDR2 reads SNEGSKA (reference sequence). DNA for the CDR3: TGCAGTGCTAGAGAAAGGCCATCCAGGGAGACCCAGTACTTC. Its translation is CSARERPSRETQYF.

The J gene is TRBJ1-2, the V gene TRBV3-1; 7 bases fit TRBD1. Trimming cost V 1 base and J 8 bases; bases outside gene matches: 7. Looked up from germline, CDR1 is LGHDT and CDR2 is YNNKEL (reference sequence). The CDR3 totals 14 residues. Here the CDR3 reads CASSQVATGQGYTF. The CDR3 nucleotides are TGTGCCAGCAGCCAAGTGGCGACAGGGCAGGGCTACACCTTC.

V and J are TRBV24-1 and TRBJ2-1; 10 bases fit TRBD1. Germline CDR1 reads KGHDR; CDR2 reads SFDVKD. The CDR3 consists of 16 residues. V gave up 0 bases and J gave up 2 bases; unmatched junction bases: 0. The DNA for the CDR3 is TGTGCCACCAGTGATTTGGGGACAGGGGCCTACAATGAGCAGTTCTTC. It yields the protein CATSDLGTGAYNEQFF.

This rearrangement joins TRBV20-1 to TRBJ2-2; tentatively, D is TRBD1 (6 bases). The CDR3 contains 16 residues. The V gene's germline CDR1 is DFQATT and CDR2 SNEGSKA (reference sequence). Trimming stripped 0 bases from V and 0 bases from J, with 11 bases between. CDR3 nucleotide sequence: TGCAGTGCTAGAGATGTCGGGACATCGAACACCGGGGAGCTGTTTTTT. Translation gives CSARDVGTSNTGELFF.

This sequence joins TRBV12-3 or TRBV12-4 and TRBJ1-2; D uncertain. V shed 7 bases and J shed 7 bases, with 16 bases lying between them. The CDR3 spans 13 residues. CDR3 sequence: CASTVSFEVGYTF. The CDR3, as DNA: TGTGCCAGCACCGTTTCATTTGAGGTTGGCTACACCTTC.

This clonotype was picked up a small number of times. The chain is built from TRBV4-3 and TRBJ2-5, with a weak D call TRBD2 (6 bases). V was cut by 0 bases and J by 2 bases, with 10 bases left in between. The germline V gene encodes CDR1 LGHNA and CDR2 YSLEER. The CDR3 loop spans 15 amino acids. The CDR3 sequence: CASSQDGGLQETQYF. In DNA, the CDR3 is TGCGCCAGCAGCCAAGATGGGGGACTGCAAGAGACCCAGTACTTC.

The CDR3 sequence is CSARGGPNGAEETQYF. In DNA form, the CDR3 reads TGCAGTGCCAGGGGTGGACCTAACGGGGCTGAGGAGACCCAGTACTTC. The chain carries TRBV20-1 and TRBJ2-5, with a weak D call TRBD1 (6 bases). V lost 6 bases and J lost 5, with 25 bases in between. Germline V gene lookup returns CDR1 DFQATT and CDR2 SNEGSKA (reference sequence). The CDR3 extends over 16 amino acids.

This rearrangement joins TRBV7-2 to TRBJ1-2, with TRBD1 as a possible D gene (5 bases). The CDR3 length is 15 residues. Trimming took off 5 bases at V and 5 bases at J, with 18 bases between the two ends. Germline loops: CDR1 SGHTA, CDR2 FQGNSA. CDR3 sequence: CASSPAGQGWYGYTF. CDR3 in DNA: TGTGCCAGCAGCCCGGCGGGGCAGGGCTGGTATGGCTACACCTTC.

The rearrangement uses TRBV12-3 or TRBV12-4 and TRBJ2-7; the match to TRBD2 covers 7 bases. CDR3 length: 16 residues. V shed 6 bases and J 4 bases; nucleotides not matched to a gene: 15. Here the CDR3 DNA reads TGTGCCAGCAGCCCCGTGTCGATGGGAGGGCGTTACGAGCAGTACTTC. This gives the protein CASSPVSMGGRYEQYF.

J is TRBJ2-3 and V is TRBV5-1, with 12 bases lining up with TRBD2. Unmatched junction bases numbered 11, after V lost 4 bases and J lost 2 bases. The CDR3 extends over 18 amino acids. The germline CDR1 and CDR2 sequences are SGHRS and YFSETQ. CDR3 nucleotide sequence: TGCGCCAGCAGCCGCCTAGCGGGGGGGCTTAGTGACACAGATACGCAGTATTTT. Its protein is CASSRLAGGLSDTDTQYF. Full variable domain (missing parts from reference TRBV5-1 and TRBJ2-3): KAGVTQTPRYLIKTRGQQVTLSCSPISGHRSVSWYQQTPGQGLQFLFEYFSETQRNKGNFPGRFSGRQFSNSRSEMNVSTLELGDSALYLCASSRLAGGLSDTDTQYFGPGTRLTVL.

This clonotype was detected only a few times. Germline and junction disagree at one end, which may indicate a read error. The chain couples TRBV20-1 to TRBJ1-1; a possible D gene is TRBD1 (5 bases). Germline CDR1 reads DFQATT; CDR2 reads SNEGSKA (reference sequence). The CDR3 is made up of 15 amino acids. This chain's CDR3 is CSASPREMTNIEAFF. Here the CDR3 DNA reads TGCAGTGCTAGCCCCAGGGAGATGACGAACATTGAAGCTTTCTTT.

This clonotype was detected a few times. This rearrangement joins TRBV5-1 to TRBJ2-5; D call uncertain. The CDR3 has 14 amino acids. Germline CDR1 and CDR2: SGHRS and YFSETQ. V shed 0 bases and J shed 5 bases, with 11 bases lying between them. CDR3 DNA sequence: TGCGCCAGCAGCTTGGGTCTATTCCAGGAGACCCAGTACTTC. Translated, it gives CASSLGLFQETQYF. Based on the CDR3 plus reference TRBV5-1 and TRBJ2-5, the full variable domain is KAGVTQTPRYLIKTRGQQVTLSCSPISGHRSVSWYQQTPGQGLQFLFEYFSETQRNKGNFPGRFSGRQFSNSRSEMNVSTLELGDSALYLCASSLGLFQETQYFGPGTRLLVL.

The chain couples TRBV5-1 to TRBJ2-5, with 9 bases that match TRBD2. This CDR3 spans 15 amino acids. Germline trimming cut 0 bases from V and 2 bases from J; bases unmatched to any gene: 2. Germline CDR1 reads SGHRS; CDR2 reads YFSETQ. Here the CDR3 DNA reads TGCGCCAGCAGCTTGGTAGCGGGGGATCAAGAGACCCAGTACTTC. Protein product: CASSLVAGDQETQYF.

V is TRBV6-2 or TRBV6-3 and J is TRBJ2-5; 13 nucleotides match TRBD2. This CDR3 has 16 amino acids. Germline CDR1 reads MNHEY; CDR2 reads SVGEGT. The V segment lost 4 bases and the J segment 4 bases; nucleotides outside the gene matches: 6. The CDR3 protein is CASSSGLAGTGETQYF. The CDR3 nucleotides read TGTGCCAGCAGTTCGGGACTAGCGGGGACCGGAGAGACCCAGTACTTC.

The table lists this clonotype with many counts. CDR3 amino acids: CASSLLTHTNYGYTF. CDR3 bases: TGCGCCAGCAGCTTATTGACACATACTAACTATGGCTACACCTTC. This chain connects TRBV5-1 to TRBJ1-2, with D unresolved. CDR3 length: 15 residues. The germline V gene encodes CDR1 SGHRS and CDR2 YFSETQ. V was pared by 2 bases and J by 0 bases, with 11 bases between.

The V gene is TRBV5-4, the J gene TRBJ2-7; 10 bases match TRBD2. This CDR3 has 15 amino acids. Trimming at V came to 0 bases and at J to 5 bases, leaving 5 bases not matched to a gene. Germline CDR1 SGHNT, CDR2 YYREEE (reference sequence). CDR3 bases: TGTGCCAGCAGCTTGGATAGCGGGAGGTCAGACGAGCAGTACTTC. As protein: CASSLDSGRSDEQYF. The full variable domain, its missing parts supplied by reference TRBV5-4 and TRBJ2-7, is ETGVTQSPTHLIKTRGQQVTLRCSSQSGHNTVSWYQQALGQGPQFIFQYYREEENGRGNFPPRFSGLQFPNYSSELNVNALELDDSALYLCASSLDSGRSDEQYFGPGTRLTVT.

This clonotype was counted many times. The chain employs TRBV11-2 and TRBJ2-1; D is uncertain. V lost 4 bases and J 0 bases, leaving 13 bases between the germline ends. Germline V gene lookup returns CDR1 SGHAT and CDR2 FQNNGV. This CDR3 comprises 16 residues. In DNA form, the CDR3 reads TGTGCCAGCAGCTCCGAGGCCGATAGCTCCTACAATGAGCAGTTCTTC. This sequence encodes CASSSEADSSYNEQFF.

This chain connects TRBV7-8 to TRBJ2-1, with 13 nucleotides matching TRBD2. Germline CDR1 is SGHVS and CDR2 is FQNEAQ. This CDR3 comprises 15 residues. J was trimmed by 10 bases and V by 4 bases; bases with no gene match: 7. The CDR3: CASSSTSGGAGEQFF. In DNA, the CDR3 is TGTGCCAGCAGCTCAACTAGCGGGGGGGCCGGGGAGCAGTTCTTC.

This clonotype was seen more than once but under ten times. This chain links TRBV5-1 with TRBJ2-3; 12 nucleotides agree with TRBD2. The CDR3 sequence is 16 residues long. Looked up from germline, CDR1 is SGHRS and CDR2 is YFSETQ. Trimming took 7 bases from V and 2 from J; bases not matched to a gene: 8. The chain's CDR3 is CASGPSGGAFTDTQYF. In DNA, the CDR3 is TGCGCCAGCGGGCCTAGCGGGGGGGCCTTCACAGATACGCAGTATTTT.

CDR3 bases: TGTGCCAGCAGTCGACAGGGGGCCTCTGGGGCCAACGTCCTGACTTTC. Translated: CASSRQGASGANVLTF. The chain carries TRBV12-3 or TRBV12-4 and TRBJ2-6; 10 bases fit TRBD1. This CDR3 has 16 residues. V dropped 5 bases and J dropped 0; count of bases not matched to a gene: 1.

The DNA for the CDR3 is TGCGCCAGCAGCCCACCGGGCAGGGGTTTGACTGGGGCCAACGTCCTGACTTTC. The encoded protein is CASSPPGRGLTGANVLTF. The V call is TRBV5-1, the J call TRBJ2-6; a weak D match, TRBD1 (6 bases). V gave up 4 bases and J gave up 2 bases, with 19 bases separating them. Germline CDR1 and CDR2: SGHRS and YFSETQ. This CDR3 contains 18 residues. The full variable domain, completed using reference TRBV5-1 and TRBJ2-6, is KAGVTQTPRYLIKTRGQQVTLSCSPISGHRSVSWYQQTPGQGLQFLFEYFSETQRNKGNFPGRFSGRQFSNSRSEMNVSTLELGDSALYLCASSPPGRGLTGANVLTFGAGSRLTVL.

The chain employs TRBV6-6 and TRBJ1-4, with D possibly matching TRBD1 (5 bases). This CDR3 is 15 amino acids long. CDR1 and CDR2 (germline): MNHNY, SVGAGI (reference sequence). V was clipped by 5 bases and J by 6 bases, with 16 bases between them. In nucleotides, the CDR3 is TGTGCCAGCAGTATCCCCGGGGGGGAGGATGAAAAACTGTTTTTT. The encoded protein is CASSIPGGEDEKLFF.